Listed here are 9 T cell receptor beta chains from one sample, sequenced in a study of cytomegalovirus exposure and HLA in healthy donors. The PCR made use of 60 Vbeta and 13 Jbeta primers. The repertoire was sequenced with immunoSEQ multiplex PCR; TCRdb's copy has only in-frame clones and lacks some. This sample has about 52,000 clones, with about three quarters found just once. The sample comprised PBMCs. The receptors come from a young man in good health and CMV-seronegative.

The genes are TRBV27 and TRBJ2-3; 7 nucleotides match TRBD1. The V segment lost 5 bases and the J segment 6 bases; nucleotides outside the gene matches: 2. Germline CDR1 is MNHEY and CDR2 is SMNVEV (reference sequence). This CDR3 contains 12 residues. The CDR3 here is CASSTRGDTQYF. In DNA, the CDR3 is TGTGCCAGCAGTACCAGGGGGGATACGCAGTATTTT.

The gene calls are TRBV25-1 and TRBJ1-4, with D possibly TRBD1 on 6 matching bases. Germline lookup yields CDR1 MGHDK and CDR2 SYGVNS. The CDR3 length is 15 residues. V was pared by 7 bases and J by 6 bases, with 18 bases between. CDR3 in amino acids: CASTIAGAGYEKLFF. CDR3 in DNA: TGTGCCAGCACTATCGCGGGGGCAGGATATGAAAAACTGTTTTTT.

This chain links TRBV10-3 with TRBJ2-2, with 9 bases fitting TRBD1. J lost 3 bases, V lost 8 bases, and 7 bases had no gene match. The germline V gene encodes CDR1 ENHRY and CDR2 SYGVKD. The CDR3 has 15 amino acids. The CDR3 DNA reads as TGTGCCATCGCAGAGACAGGGGGTTACACCGGGGAGCTGTTTTTT. Its protein is CAIAETGGYTGELFF.

This sequence joins TRBV4-2 and TRBJ2-7; 7 positions match TRBD1. The CDR3 extends over 15 amino acids. The junction had 9 bases not matched to a gene; V was cut back by 4 bases and J by 3 bases. Germline CDR1 LGHNA, CDR2 YNFKEQ. The CDR3 nucleotides read TGTGCCAGCAGCCCGCTACTTACAGGGGACTACGAGCAGTACTTC. Protein product: CASSPLLTGDYEQYF.

The chain uses TRBV2 and TRBJ1-4; D is unresolved. There are 11 residues in the CDR3. V lost 6 bases, J lost 7 bases, and 6 bases lay in between. Germline assignment: CDR1 SNHLY and CDR2 FYNNEI. The CDR3 DNA reads as TGTGCCAGCAGGTACGGTGAAAAACTGTTTTTT. Translation: CASRYGEKLFF.

The rearrangement uses TRBV4-2 and TRBJ1-2; TRBD1 agrees at 8 bases. Germline-derived CDR1 and CDR2 are LGHNA and YNFKEQ. CDR3 length: 15 residues. V lost 4 bases, J lost 2 bases, and 6 bases stayed unmatched. The CDR3 DNA reads TGTGCCAGCAGCCCGGCGACAGGGGACAACTATGGCTACACCTTC. It codes for CASSPATGDNYGYTF.

The V gene is TRBV29-1, the J gene TRBJ2-1; D might be TRBD1 (6 bases). This CDR3 has 15 amino acids. The germline V and J ends were trimmed by 6 bases and 7 bases, with 22 bases remaining between them. Germline CDR1 and CDR2: SQVTM and ANQGSEA. The CDR3 DNA is TGCAGCGTCAGTCCCGACAGGCTCCGAGGGAATGAGCAGTTCTTC. Translation gives CSVSPDRLRGNEQFF.

Here the CDR3 reads CASSLGGLAKNEQFF. The CDR3 DNA is TGTGCCAGCAGCTTGGGGGGACTAGCTAAGAATGAGCAGTTCTTC. V usage is TRBV11-3 and J usage is TRBJ2-1; TRBD2 aligns across 9 bases. V lost 3 bases and J lost 7; bases outside the gene matches: 7. The length of the CDR3 is 15 residues. CDR1 is SGHNT and CDR2 is YENEEA in the germline V gene.

The V call is TRBV6-5, the J call TRBJ1-2, with TRBD1 matching over 8 bases. Germline CDR1 MNHEY, CDR2 SVGAGI. There are 14 residues in the CDR3. V lost 6 bases to trimming and J lost 5 bases; unmatched junction nucleotides: 8. CDR3 coding DNA: TGTGCCAGCAGCGGCCGGGACAGGCGGTATGGCTACACCTTC. Translated: CASSGRDRRYGYTF.